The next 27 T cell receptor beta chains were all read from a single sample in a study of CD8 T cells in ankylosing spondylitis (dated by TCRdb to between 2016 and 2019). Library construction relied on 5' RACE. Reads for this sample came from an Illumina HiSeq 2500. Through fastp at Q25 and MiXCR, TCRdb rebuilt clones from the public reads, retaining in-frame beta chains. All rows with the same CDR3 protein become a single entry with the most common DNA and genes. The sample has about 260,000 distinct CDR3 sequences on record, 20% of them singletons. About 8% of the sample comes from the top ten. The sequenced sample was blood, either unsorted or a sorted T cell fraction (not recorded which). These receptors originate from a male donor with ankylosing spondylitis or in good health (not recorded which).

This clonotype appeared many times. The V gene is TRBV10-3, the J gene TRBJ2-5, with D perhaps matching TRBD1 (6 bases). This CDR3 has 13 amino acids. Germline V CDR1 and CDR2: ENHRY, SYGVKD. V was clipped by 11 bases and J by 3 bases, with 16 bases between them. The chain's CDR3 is CAGSPSGEETQYF. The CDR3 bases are TGTGCCGGATCCCCCTCAGGGGAAGAGACCCAGTACTTC.

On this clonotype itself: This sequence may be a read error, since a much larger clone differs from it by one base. CDR3 sequence reads: CVSSASIGQPQHF. Written as DNA, the CDR3 is TGTGTCAGCAGTGCCAGCATTGGTCAGCCCCAGCATTTT. The rearrangement joins TRBV2 to TRBJ1-5; D gene ambiguous. Germline CDR1 and CDR2: SNHLY and FYNNEI. This CDR3 contains 13 residues.

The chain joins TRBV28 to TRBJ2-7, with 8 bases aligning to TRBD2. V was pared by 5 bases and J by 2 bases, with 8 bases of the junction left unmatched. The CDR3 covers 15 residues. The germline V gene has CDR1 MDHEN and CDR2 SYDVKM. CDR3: CASSQTGGETYEQYV. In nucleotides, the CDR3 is TGTGCCAGCAGTCAGACCGGGGGGGAGACCTACGAGCAGTACGTC.

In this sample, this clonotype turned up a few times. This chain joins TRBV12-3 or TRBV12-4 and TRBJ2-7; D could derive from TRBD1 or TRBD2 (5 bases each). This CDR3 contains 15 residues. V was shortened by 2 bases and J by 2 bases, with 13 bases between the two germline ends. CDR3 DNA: TGTGCCAGCAGTTTATCCGGGACCCATACCTACGAGCAGTACGTC. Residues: CASSLSGTHTYEQYV.

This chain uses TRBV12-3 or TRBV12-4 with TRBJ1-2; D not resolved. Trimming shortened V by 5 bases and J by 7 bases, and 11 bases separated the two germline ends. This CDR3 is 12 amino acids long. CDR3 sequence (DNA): TGTGCCAGCAGTCCCGGCCAAACTGGCTACACCTTC. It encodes CASSPGQTGYTF.

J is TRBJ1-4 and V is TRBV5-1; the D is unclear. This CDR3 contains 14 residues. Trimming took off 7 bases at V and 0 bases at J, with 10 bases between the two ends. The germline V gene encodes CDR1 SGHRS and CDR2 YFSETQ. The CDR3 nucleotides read TGCGCCAGCCGAGACATCCCAACTAATGAAAAACTGTTTTTT. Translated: CASRDIPTNEKLFF.

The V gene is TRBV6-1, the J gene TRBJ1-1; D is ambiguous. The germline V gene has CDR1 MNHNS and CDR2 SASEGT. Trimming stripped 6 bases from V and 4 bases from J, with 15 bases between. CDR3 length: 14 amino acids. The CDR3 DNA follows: TGTGCCAGCAGCAACAGATTTAGGCTCACTGAAGCTTTCTTT. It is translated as CASSNRFRLTEAFF.

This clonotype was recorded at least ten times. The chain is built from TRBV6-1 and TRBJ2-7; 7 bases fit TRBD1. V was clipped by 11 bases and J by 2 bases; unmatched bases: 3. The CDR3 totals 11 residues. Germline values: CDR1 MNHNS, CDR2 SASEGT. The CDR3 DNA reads TGTGCCTCCGGACAGGCCTACGAGCAGTACGTC. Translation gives CASGQAYEQYV.

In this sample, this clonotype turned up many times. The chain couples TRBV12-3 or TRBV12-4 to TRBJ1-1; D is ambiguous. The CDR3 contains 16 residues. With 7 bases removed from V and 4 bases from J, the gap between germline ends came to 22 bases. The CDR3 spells CASTLGKGPLGTEAFF. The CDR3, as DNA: TGTGCCAGCACCCTCGGAAAAGGTCCGTTGGGCACTGAAGCTTTCTTT.

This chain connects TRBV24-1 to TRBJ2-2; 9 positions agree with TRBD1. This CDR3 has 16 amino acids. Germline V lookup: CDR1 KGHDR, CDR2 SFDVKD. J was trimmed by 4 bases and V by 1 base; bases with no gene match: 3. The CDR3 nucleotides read TGTGCCACCAGTGATTTAGGGACAGGGAGCACCGGGGAGCTGTTTTTT. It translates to CATSDLGTGSTGELFF.

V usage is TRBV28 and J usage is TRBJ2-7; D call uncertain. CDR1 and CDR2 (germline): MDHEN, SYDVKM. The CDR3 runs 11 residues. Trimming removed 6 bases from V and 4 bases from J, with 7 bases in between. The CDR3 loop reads CASSDGYEQYV. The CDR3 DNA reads TGTGCCAGCAGCGACGGTTACGAGCAGTACGTC.

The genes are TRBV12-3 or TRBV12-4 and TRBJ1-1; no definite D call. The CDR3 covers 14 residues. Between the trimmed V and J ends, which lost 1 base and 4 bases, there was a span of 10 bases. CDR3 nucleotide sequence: TGTGCCAGCAGTTTAGAGGAGGGAGGCACTGAAGCTTTCTTT. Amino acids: CASSLEEGGTEAFF.

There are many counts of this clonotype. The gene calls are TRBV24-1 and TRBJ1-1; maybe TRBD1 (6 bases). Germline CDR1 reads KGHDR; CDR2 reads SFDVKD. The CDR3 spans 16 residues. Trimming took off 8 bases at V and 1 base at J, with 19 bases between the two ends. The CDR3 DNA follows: TGTGCCACCACGCCAGGGGTGCGTTGTCCGAACACTGAAGCTTTCTTT. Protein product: CATTPGVRCPNTEAFF.

The CDR3 is CASSYSSHRELFF. The CDR3 region has the DNA TGTGCCAGCAGCTACAGTAGTCACCGGGAGCTGTTTTTT. J is TRBJ2-2 and V is TRBV5-5; D is ambiguous. The CDR3 loop spans 13 amino acids. Germline CDR1 SGHKS, CDR2 YYEKEE (reference sequence). V was shortened by 3 bases and J by 9 bases, with 12 bases between the two germline ends. Full variable domain (remainder filled in from reference TRBV5-5 and TRBJ2-2): DAGVTQSPTHLIKTRGQQVTLRCSPISGHKSVSWYQQVLGQGPQFIFQYYEKEERGRGNFPDRFSARQFPNYSSELNVNALLLGDSALYLCASSYSSHRELFFGEGSRLTVL.

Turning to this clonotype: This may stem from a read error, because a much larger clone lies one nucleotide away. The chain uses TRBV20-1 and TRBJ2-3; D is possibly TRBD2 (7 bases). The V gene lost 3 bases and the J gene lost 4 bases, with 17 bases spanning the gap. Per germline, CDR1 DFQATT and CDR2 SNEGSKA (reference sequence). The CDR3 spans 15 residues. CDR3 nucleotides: TGCAGTGCTAGGTGGGGGGGCAATAGTGCAGATACGCAGTATTTT. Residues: CSARWGGNSADTQYF.

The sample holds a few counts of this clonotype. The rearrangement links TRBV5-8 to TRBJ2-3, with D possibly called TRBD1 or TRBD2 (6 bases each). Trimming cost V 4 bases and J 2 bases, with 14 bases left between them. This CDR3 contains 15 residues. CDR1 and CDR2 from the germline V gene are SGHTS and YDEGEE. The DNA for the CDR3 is TGTGCCAGCAGCGGGGGGCGGCGATCCACAGATACGCAGTATTTT. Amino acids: CASSGGRRSTDTQYF.

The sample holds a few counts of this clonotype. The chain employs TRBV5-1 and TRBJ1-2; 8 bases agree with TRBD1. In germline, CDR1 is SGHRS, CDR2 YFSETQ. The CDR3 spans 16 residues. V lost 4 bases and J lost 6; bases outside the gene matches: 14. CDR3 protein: CASSLNSGQGGDGYTF. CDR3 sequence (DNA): TGCGCCAGCAGCCTTAACTCAGGACAGGGAGGGGATGGCTACACCTTC. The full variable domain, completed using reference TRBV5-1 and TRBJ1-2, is KAGVTQTPRYLIKTRGQQVTLSCSPISGHRSVSWYQQTPGQGLQFLFEYFSETQRNKGNFPGRFSGRQFSNSRSEMNVSTLELGDSALYLCASSLNSGQGGDGYTFGSGTRLTVV.

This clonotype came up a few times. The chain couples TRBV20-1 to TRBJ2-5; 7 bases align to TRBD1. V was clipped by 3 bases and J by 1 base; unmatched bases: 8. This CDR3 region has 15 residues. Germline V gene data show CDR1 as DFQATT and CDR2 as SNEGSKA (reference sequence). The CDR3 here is CSASPNRGRQETQYF. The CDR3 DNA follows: TGCAGTGCTAGCCCAAACAGGGGACGCCAAGAGACCCAGTACTTC.

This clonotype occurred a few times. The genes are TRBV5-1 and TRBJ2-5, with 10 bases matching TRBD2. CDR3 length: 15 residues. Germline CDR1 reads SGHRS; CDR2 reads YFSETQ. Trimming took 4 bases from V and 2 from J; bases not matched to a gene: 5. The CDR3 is CASSTTAGGQETQYF. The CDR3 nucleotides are TGCGCCAGCAGCACGACAGCGGGGGGGCAAGAGACCCAGTACTTC.

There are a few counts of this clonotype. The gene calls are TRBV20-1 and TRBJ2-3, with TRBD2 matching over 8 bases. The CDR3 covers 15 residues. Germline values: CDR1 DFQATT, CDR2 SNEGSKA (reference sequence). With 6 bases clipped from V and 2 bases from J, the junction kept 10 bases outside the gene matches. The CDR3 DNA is TGCAGTGCCAGGCGGGGGGCCGTTGTCACAGATACGCAGTATTTT. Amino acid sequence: CSARRGAVVTDTQYF.

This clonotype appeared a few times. As DNA, the CDR3 is TGCAGCGTTGCCCCGGGTGCGACGGGCTACACCTTC. It encodes CSVAPGATGYTF. The chain combines TRBV29-1 with TRBJ1-2, with D unclear. Germline V CDR1 and CDR2: SQVTM, ANQGSEA. V shed 4 bases and J shed 8 bases, with 14 bases lying between them. The CDR3 runs 12 residues.

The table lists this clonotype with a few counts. CDR3 sequence reads: CASSLDGGGDQPQHF. The CDR3 nucleotides are TGCGCCAGCAGCTTGGATGGAGGGGGTGACCAGCCCCAGCATTTT. The chain recombines TRBV5-1 with TRBJ1-5, with D tentatively TRBD1 (6 bases). Germline V gene data show CDR1 as SGHRS and CDR2 as YFSETQ. The germline V and J ends were trimmed by 0 bases and 7 bases, with 14 bases remaining between them. The CDR3 has 15 residues.

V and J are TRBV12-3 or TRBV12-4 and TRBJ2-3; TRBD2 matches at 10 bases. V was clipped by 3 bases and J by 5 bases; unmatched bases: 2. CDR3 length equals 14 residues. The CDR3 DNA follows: TGTGCCAGCAGTTTTAGGACTAGCGGAGATACGCAGTATTTT. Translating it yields CASSFRTSGDTQYF.

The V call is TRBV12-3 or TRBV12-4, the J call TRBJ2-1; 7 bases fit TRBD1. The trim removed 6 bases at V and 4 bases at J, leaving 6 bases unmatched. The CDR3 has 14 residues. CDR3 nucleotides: TGTGCCAGCAGACCCGGGACAGTATACAATGAGCAGTTCTTC. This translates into CASRPGTVYNEQFF.

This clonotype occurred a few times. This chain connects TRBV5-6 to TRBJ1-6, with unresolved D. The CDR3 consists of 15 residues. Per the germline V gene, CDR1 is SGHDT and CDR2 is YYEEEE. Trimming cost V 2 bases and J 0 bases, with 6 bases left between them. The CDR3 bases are TGTGCCAGCAGCTTTAGGAGCTCCTATAATTCACCCCTCCACTTT. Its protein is CASSFRSSYNSPLHF.

For the CDR3, the DNA is TGCAGTGCCGTAGAACCCATGGGACAGAACTACGAGCAGTACGTC. Translation gives CSAVEPMGQNYEQYV. The V and J genes are TRBV20-1 and TRBJ2-7, with 7 bases aligning to TRBD1. The CDR3 covers 15 residues. V was clipped by 6 bases and J by 3 bases; unmatched bases: 14. CDR1 and CDR2 from the germline V gene are DFQATT and SNEGSKA (reference sequence).

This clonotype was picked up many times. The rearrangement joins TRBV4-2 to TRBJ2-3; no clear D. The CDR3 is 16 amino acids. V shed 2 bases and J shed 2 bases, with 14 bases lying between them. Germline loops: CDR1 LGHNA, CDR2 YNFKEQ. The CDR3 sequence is CASSQISLRNTDTQYF. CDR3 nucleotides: TGTGCCAGCAGCCAAATCTCTTTAAGGAACACAGATACGCAGTATTTT.